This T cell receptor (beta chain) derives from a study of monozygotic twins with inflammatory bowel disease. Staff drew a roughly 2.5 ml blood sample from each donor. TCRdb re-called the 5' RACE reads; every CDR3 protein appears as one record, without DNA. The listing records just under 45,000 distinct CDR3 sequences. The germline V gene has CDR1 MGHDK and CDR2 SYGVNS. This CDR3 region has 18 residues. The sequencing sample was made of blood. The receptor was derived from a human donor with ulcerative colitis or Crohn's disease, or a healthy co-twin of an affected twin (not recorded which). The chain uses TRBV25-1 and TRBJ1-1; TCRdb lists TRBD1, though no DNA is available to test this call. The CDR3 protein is CASSVLGEGTGAITEAFF. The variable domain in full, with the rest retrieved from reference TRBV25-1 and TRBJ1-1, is EADIYQTPRYLVIGTGKKITLECSQTMGHDKMYWYQQDPGMELHLIHYSYGVNSTEKGDLSSESTVSRIRTEHFPLTLESARPSHTSQYLCASSVLGEGTGAITEAFFGQGTRLTVV.